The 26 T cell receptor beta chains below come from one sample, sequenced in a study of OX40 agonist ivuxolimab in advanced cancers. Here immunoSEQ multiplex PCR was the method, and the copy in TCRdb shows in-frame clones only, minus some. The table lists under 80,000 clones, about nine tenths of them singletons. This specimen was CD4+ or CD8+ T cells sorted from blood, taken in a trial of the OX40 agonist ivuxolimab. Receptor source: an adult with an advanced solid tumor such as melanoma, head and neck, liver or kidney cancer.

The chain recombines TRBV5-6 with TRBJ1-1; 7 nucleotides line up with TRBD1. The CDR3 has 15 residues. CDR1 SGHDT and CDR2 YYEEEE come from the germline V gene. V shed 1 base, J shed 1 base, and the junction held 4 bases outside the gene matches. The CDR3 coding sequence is TGTGCCAGCAGCTTGACAGGGGCCTGGAACACTGAAGCTTTCTTT. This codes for CASSLTGAWNTEAFF.

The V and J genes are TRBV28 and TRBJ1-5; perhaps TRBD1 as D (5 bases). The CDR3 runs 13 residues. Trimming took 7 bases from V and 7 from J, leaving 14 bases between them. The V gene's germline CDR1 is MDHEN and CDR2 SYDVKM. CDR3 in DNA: TGTGCCAGCACAGACGGGGGGGGACAGCCCCAGCATTTT. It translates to CASTDGGGQPQHF.

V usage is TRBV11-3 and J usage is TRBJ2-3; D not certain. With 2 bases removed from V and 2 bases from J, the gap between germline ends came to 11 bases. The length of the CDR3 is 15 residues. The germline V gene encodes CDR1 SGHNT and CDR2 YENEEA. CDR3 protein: CASSLSWSPTDTQYF. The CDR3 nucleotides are TGTGCCAGCAGCTTATCGTGGAGCCCCACAGATACGCAGTATTTT. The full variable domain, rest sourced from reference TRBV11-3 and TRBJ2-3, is EAGVVQSPRYKIIEKKQPVAFWCNPISGHNTLYWYLQNLGQGPELLIRYENEEAVDDSQLPKDRFSAERLKGVDSTLKIQPAELGDSAVYLCASSLSWSPTDTQYFGPGTRLTVL.

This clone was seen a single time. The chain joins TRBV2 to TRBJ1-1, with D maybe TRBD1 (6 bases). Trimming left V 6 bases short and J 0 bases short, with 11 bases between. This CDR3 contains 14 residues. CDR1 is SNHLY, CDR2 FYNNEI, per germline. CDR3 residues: CASSSGGLNTEAFF. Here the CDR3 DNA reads TGTGCCAGCAGCTCCGGGGGCTTGAACACTGAAGCTTTCTTT.

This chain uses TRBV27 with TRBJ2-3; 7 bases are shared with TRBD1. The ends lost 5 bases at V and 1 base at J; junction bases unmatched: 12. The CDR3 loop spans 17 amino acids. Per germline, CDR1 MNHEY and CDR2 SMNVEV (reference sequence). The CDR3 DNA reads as TGTGCCAGCAGTCCGAACAGGGGATCAAGCGGCACAGATACGCAGTATTTT. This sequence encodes CASSPNRGSSGTDTQYF.

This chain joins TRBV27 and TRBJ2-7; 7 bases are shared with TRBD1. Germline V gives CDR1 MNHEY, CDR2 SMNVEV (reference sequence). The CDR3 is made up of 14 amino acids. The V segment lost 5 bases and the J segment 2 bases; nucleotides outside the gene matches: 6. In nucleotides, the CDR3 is TGTGCCAGCAGTCCCTGGGGACAGCCCTACGAGCAGTACTTC. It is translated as CASSPWGQPYEQYF.

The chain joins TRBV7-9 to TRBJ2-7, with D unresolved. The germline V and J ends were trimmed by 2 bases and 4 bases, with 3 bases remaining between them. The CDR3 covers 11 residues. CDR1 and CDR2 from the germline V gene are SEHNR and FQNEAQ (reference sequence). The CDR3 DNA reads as TGTGCCAGCAGCTTAAAATACGAGCAGTACTTC. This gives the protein CASSLKYEQYF.

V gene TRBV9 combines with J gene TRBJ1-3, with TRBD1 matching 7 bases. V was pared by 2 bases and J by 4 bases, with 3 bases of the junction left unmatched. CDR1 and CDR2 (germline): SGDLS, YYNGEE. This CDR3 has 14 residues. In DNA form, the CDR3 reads TGTGCCAGCAGCGTTACAGGGGACGGAAACACCATATATTTT. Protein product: CASSVTGDGNTIYF.

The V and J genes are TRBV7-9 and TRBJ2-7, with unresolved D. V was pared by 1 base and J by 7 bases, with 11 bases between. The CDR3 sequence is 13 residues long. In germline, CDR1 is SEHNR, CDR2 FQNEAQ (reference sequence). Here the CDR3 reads CASSLDKGLEQYF. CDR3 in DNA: TGTGCCAGCAGCTTAGATAAGGGTCTGGAGCAGTACTTC.

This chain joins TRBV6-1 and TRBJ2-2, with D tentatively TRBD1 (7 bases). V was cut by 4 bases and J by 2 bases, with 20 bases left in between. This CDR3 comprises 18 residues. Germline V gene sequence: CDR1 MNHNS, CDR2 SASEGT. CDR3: CASSVYLTGTLNTGELFF. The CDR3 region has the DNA TGTGCCAGCAGTGTTTACCTGACAGGGACTCTCAACACCGGGGAGCTGTTTTTT.

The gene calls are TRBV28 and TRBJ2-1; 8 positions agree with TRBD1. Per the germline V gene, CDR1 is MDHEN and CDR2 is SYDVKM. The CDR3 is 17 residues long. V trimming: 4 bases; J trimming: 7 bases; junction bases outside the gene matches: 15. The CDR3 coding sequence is TGTGCCAGCAGTTCTCGGGGACAGGACGGAAATTCTAATGAGCAGTTCTTC. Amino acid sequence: CASSSRGQDGNSNEQFF.

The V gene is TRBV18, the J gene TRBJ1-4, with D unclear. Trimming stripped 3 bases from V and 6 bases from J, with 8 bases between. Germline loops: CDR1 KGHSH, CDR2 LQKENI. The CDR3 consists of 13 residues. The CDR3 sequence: CASSPATDEKLFF. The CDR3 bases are TGTGCCAGCTCACCGGCGACGGATGAAAAACTGTTTTTT.

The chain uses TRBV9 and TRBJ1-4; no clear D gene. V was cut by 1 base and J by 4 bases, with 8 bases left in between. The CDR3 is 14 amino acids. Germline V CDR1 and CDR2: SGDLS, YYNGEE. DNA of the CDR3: TGTGCCAGCAGCGTAACCGGGAGTAATGAAAAACTGTTTTTT. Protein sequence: CASSVTGSNEKLFF.

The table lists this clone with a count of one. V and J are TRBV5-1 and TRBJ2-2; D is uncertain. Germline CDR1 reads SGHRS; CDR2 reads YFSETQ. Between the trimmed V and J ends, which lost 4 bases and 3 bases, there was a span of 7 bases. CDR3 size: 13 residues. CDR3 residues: CASSRKDTGELFF. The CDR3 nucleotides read TGCGCCAGCAGCCGGAAAGACACCGGGGAGCTGTTTTTT.

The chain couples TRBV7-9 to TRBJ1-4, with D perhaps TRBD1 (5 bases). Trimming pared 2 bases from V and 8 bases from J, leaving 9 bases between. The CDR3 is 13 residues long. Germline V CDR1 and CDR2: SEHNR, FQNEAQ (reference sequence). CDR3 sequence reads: CASSLQGPEKLFF. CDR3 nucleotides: TGTGCCAGCAGCTTACAGGGACCCGAAAAACTGTTTTTT. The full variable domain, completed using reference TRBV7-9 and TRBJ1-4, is DTGVSQNPRHKITKRGQNVTFRCDPISEHNRLYWYRQTLGQGPEFLTYFQNEAQLEKSRLLSDRFSAERPKGSFSTLEIQRTEQGDSAMYLCASSLQGPEKLFFGSGTQLSVL.

The CDR3, as DNA: TGTGCCAGCAGTCCACCTTATTCGGCAGCGGGAGGCTACACCTTC. Its protein is CASSPPYSAAGGYTF. The chain links TRBV28 to TRBJ1-2; D not resolved. Per the germline V gene, CDR1 is MDHEN and CDR2 is SYDVKM. Trimming stripped 5 bases from V and 8 bases from J, with 21 bases between. CDR3 length: 15 residues.

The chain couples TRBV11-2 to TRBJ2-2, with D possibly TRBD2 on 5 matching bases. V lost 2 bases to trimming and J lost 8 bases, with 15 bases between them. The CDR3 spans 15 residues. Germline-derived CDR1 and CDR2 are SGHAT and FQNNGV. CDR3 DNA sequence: TGTGCCAGCAGCTTATGGGCTAGCCTACCGGGGGAGCTGTTTTTT. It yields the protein CASSLWASLPGELFF. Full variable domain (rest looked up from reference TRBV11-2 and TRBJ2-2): EAGVAQSPRYKIIEKRQSVAFWCNPISGHATLYWYQQILGQGPKLLIQFQNNGVVDDSQLPKDRFSAERLKGVDSTLKIQPAKLEDSAVYLCASSLWASLPGELFFGEGSRLTVL.

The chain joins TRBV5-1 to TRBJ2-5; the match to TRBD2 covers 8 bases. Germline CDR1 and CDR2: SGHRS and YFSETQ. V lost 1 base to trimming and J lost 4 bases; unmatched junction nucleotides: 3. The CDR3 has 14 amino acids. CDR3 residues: CASSLQAGAETQYF. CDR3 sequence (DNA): TGCGCCAGCAGCTTGCAAGCGGGAGCAGAGACCCAGTACTTC.

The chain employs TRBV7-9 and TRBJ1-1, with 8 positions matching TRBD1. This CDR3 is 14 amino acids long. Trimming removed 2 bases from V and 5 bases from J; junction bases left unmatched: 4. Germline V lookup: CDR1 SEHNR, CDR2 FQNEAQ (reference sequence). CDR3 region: CASSLRQGWTEAFF. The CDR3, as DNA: TGTGCCAGCAGCTTAAGACAGGGGTGGACTGAAGCTTTCTTT. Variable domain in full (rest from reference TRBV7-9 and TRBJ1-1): DTGVSQNPRHKITKRGQNVTFRCDPISEHNRLYWYRQTLGQGPEFLTYFQNEAQLEKSRLLSDRFSAERPKGSFSTLEIQRTEQGDSAMYLCASSLRQGWTEAFFGQGTRLTVV.

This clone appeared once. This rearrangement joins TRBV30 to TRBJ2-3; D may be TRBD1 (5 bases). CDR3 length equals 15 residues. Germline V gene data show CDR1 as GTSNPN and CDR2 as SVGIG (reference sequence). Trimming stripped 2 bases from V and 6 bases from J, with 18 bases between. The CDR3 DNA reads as TGTGCCTGGAGTAGAGTAGGCAGGGTAGGTGATACGCAGTATTTT. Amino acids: CAWSRVGRVGDTQYF.

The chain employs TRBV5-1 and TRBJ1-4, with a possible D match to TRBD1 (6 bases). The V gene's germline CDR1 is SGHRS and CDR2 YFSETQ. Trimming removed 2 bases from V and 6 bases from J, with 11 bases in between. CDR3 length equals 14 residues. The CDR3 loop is CASSFMRGDEKLFF. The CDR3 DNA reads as TGCGCCAGCAGCTTCATGAGGGGGGATGAAAAACTGTTTTTT.

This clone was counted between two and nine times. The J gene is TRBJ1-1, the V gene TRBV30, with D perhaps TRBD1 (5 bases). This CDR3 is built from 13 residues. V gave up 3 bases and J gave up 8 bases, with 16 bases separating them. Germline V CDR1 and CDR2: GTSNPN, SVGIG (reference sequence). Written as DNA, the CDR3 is TGTGCCTGGAGAGACGGGGGAGAGGGGGAAGCTTTCTTT. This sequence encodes CAWRDGGEGEAFF.

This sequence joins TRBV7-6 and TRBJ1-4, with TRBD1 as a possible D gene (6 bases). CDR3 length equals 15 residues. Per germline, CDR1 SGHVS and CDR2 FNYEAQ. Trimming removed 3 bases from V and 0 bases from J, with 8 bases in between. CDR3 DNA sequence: TGTGCCAGCAGCTTGGGGGACACAACTAATGAAAAACTGTTTTTT. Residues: CASSLGDTTNEKLFF.

The CDR3: CASSPSMAAPNYGYTF. The CDR3 region has the DNA TGTGCCAGCTCACCATCAATGGCAGCCCCTAACTATGGCTACACCTTC. The chain links TRBV18 to TRBJ1-2; D unclear. Germline-derived CDR1 and CDR2 are KGHSH and LQKENI. Between the trimmed V and J ends, which lost 2 bases and 0 bases, there was a span of 13 bases. The length of the CDR3 is 16 residues.

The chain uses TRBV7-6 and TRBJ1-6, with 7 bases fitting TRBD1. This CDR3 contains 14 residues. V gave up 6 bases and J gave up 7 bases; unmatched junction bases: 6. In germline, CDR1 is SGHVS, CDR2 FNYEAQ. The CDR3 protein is CASSPGTVNSPLHF. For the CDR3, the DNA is TGTGCCAGCAGTCCCGGGACAGTGAATTCACCCCTCCACTTT.

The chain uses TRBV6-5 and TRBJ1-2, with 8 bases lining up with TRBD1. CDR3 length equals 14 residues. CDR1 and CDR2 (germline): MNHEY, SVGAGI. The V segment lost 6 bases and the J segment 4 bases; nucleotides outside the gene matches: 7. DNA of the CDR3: TGTGCCAGCAGGGGACAGGCCCGGGGCTATGGCTACACCTTC. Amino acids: CASRGQARGYGYTF.